Each of the 3 T cell receptor beta chains below was sequenced from the same sample in a study of T cells expressing NK-cell markers. TCRdb reprocessed the 5' RACE reads, with one entry per CDR3 protein and no DNA. Its listing shows 140,000 or so distinct CDR3 sequences. Sequenced: blood T cells: a sorted CD56 or NKG2C T cell subset, CD4+ or CD8+ T cells, or bulk PBMC T cells (not recorded which). The receptor set was obtained from a man aged 18 to 35 in good health.

The chain carries TRBV5-4 and TRBJ2-3; with no DNA, the TCRdb D assignment of TRBD2 cannot be verified. Germline loops: CDR1 SGHNT, CDR2 YYREEE (reference sequence). CDR3 length: 15 amino acids. CDR3 region: CASSLDREVTDTQYF.

The chain couples TRBV29-1 to TRBJ2-6; checking the TCRdb D call of TRBD1 is not possible without DNA. CDR3 length equals 14 residues. Germline V lookup: CDR1 SQVTM, CDR2 ANQGSEA. CDR3 in amino acids: CSVASGAGANVLTF. Combining the CDR3 with reference TRBV29-1 and TRBJ2-6 gives the whole variable domain SAVISQKPSRDICQRGTSLTIQCQVDSQVTMMFWYRQQPGQSLTLIATANQGSEATYESGFVIDKFPISRPNLTFSTLTVSNMSPEDSSIYLCSVASGAGANVLTFGAGSRLTVL.

This rearrangement joins TRBV5-4 to TRBJ2-2; the TRBD2 assignment by TCRdb is unverifiable without DNA. In germline, CDR1 is SGHNT, CDR2 YYREEE (reference sequence). The CDR3 is 17 residues long. CDR3 loop: CASSRTLAGVDTGELFF. The variable domain in full, with the rest retrieved from reference TRBV5-4 and TRBJ2-2, is ETGVTQSPTHLIKTRGQQVTLRCSSQSGHNTVSWYQQALGQGPQFIFQYYREEENGRGNFPPRFSGLQFPNYSSELNVNALELDDSALYLCASSRTLAGVDTGELFFGEGSRLTVL.